This TCR beta chain derives from a study of T cell responses to AZD1222 COVID-19 vaccine. Study results and caveats: Repertoire sampling happened only post peak T cell response.

The table came from immunoSEQ multiplex PCR; TCRdb's copy has only in-frame clones and leaves some out. The data hold some 160,000 clones, with 75% to 95% observed a single time. As concerns this clone: The target antigen is unknown.

The CDR3 is 18 amino acids. Germline V gives CDR1 SGHKS, CDR2 YYEKEE (reference sequence). The ends were cut back, 1 base at V and 0 bases at J, with 16 bases in the middle. The chain couples TRBV5-5 to TRBJ2-2; TRBD2 is a possible D gene (6 bases). Sequencing was performed on peripheral blood, taken on day 0 of AZD1222 vaccination. The TCR was taken from an adult in good health. CDR3 loop: CASSLRNSGSANTGELFF. The CDR3 DNA is TGTGCCAGCAGCTTGAGGAATAGCGGCAGCGCGAACACCGGGGAGCTGTTTTTT.